This record concerns one T cell receptor (beta chain) sequence. Its antigen is as yet unknown. The sample is drawn from a study of cytomegalovirus exposure and HLA in healthy donors. At the level of the study: Early release data held about 92 million unique TCRs from HLA-typed donors.

This PCR relied on a set of 60 Vbeta primers and 13 Jbeta primers. Original data processing: In a later analysis, the count reached some 73 million unique TCR beta chains, with around 11 million shared. Profiled with immunoSEQ multiplex PCR; TCRdb holds only in-frame clones, not every one. V and J calls and clone size are given by that table; D and trimming were obtained from the DNA. The data hold about 130,000 clones, with 70% to 80% observed a single time. V lost 7 bases and J lost 7; bases outside the gene matches: 8. Germline V CDR1 and CDR2: MNHEY, SVGAGI. This CDR3 region has 15 residues. Study-level points and caveats: Further analysis, carried out later, found HLA-associated TCR beta chains more clonally expanded than equally common other chains. Sequence variants that were highly shared formed a cluster that was likely a sequencing artifact.

The receptor was isolated from a man aged 40-49 years in good health and CMV-seropositive. V usage is TRBV6-5 and J usage is TRBJ2-7, with 15 bases matching TRBD2. The sample consisted of PBMCs. CDR3 protein: CASNAPGLAGGEQYF. CDR3 nucleotide sequence: TGTGCCAGCAACGCACCGGGACTAGCGGGAGGTGAGCAGTACTTC.